A selection of T cell receptor beta chains follows, all from one sample in a study of CD8+CD57+ T cells in acquired aplastic anemia. TCRdb re-analysed the reads in MiXCR, keeping a single row per CDR3 protein. The sample has about 120,000 distinct CDR3 sequences, 50% to 60% seen once. Input material: sorted CD4+, CD8+, or CD8+CD57+ T cells (not recorded which) from PBMCs. The source of these receptors is a human donor with aplastic anemia. CDR3s include the opening cysteine and the closing phenylalanine or tryptophan. A D gene is named only where the DNA matches it firmly. Not all rows give a size; the values are once, few, many and, for expanded clones, a class.

J: TRBJ1-2
V: TRBV2
length: 14
D: NA
size: NA
DNA: TGTGCCAGCAGTAGGGTCAGGGTCGGCTATGGCTACACCTTC
CDR3: CASSRVRVGYGYTF

J: TRBJ1-2
V: TRBV10-3
length: 13
D: NA
size: NA
DNA: TGTGCCATCAGTGCGGGCAGTAACTATGGCTACACCTTC
CDR3: CAISAGSNYGYTF

J: TRBJ2-7
V: TRBV7-2
length: 12
D: NA
size: few
DNA: TGTGCCAGCAGCGCCACAGGACTCGAGCAGTACTTC
CDR3: CASSATGLEQYF

J: TRBJ1-5
V: TRBV7-9
length: 14
D: TRBD1
size: NA
DNA: TGTGCCAGCAGCTTCGGGACAGAGGGTCAGCCCCAGCATTTT
CDR3: CASSFGTEGQPQHF

J: TRBJ2-7
V: TRBV28
length: 14
D: NA
size: many
DNA: TGTGCCAGCCGGGGGACAGTGTCCTCCTACGAGCAGTACTTC
CDR3: CASRGTVSSYEQYF

J: TRBJ2-2
V: TRBV15
length: 15
D: NA
size: many
DNA: TGTGCCACCAGCCGGACGGTATTGGGAACCGGGGAGCTGTTTTTT
CDR3: CATSRTVLGTGELFF

J: TRBJ2-5
V: TRBV10-3
length: 13
D: TRBD2
size: NA
DNA: TGTGCAATCAGTGATGCGGGAGGAGAGACCCAGTACTTC
CDR3: CAISDAGGETQYF

J: TRBJ1-2
V: TRBV19
length: 14
D: NA
size: NA
DNA: TGTGCCAGTAGTTCTTACAGGGCTAACTATGGCTACACCTTC
CDR3: CASSSYRANYGYTF

J: TRBJ2-1
V: TRBV4-1
length: 19
D: TRBD2
size: few
DNA: TGCGCCAGCAGCCCTCGTCTCGCGGGGGTTACAACGGCCTACAATGAGCAGTTCTTC
CDR3: CASSPRLAGVTTAYNEQFF

J: TRBJ2-6
V: TRBV24-1
length: 17
D: NA
size: NA
DNA: TGTGCCACCAGTGACTCTACACAATTTTCTGGGGCCAACGTCCTGACTTTC
CDR3: CATSDSTQFSGANVLTF

J: TRBJ1-3
V: TRBV16
length: 22
D: TRBD1
size: NA
DNA: TGTGCCAGCAGCCAAAGGGGGGAGGGACAGGGGAAAGAGGGCTACTCTGGAAACACCATATATTTT
CDR3: CASSQRGEGQGKEGYSGNTIYF

J: TRBJ1-5
V: TRBV2
length: 14
D: TRBD1
size: NA
DNA: TGTGCCAGCAGTCCAGGGGGTAGCAATCAGCCCCAGCATTTT
CDR3: CASSPGGSNQPQHF

J: TRBJ2-1
V: TRBV10-3
length: 15
D: TRBD1
size: NA
DNA: TGTGCCATCAGTGAGTTCGGACAGGGGGAGGATGAGCAGTTCTTC
CDR3: CAISEFGQGEDEQFF

J: TRBJ1-1
V: TRBV7-8
length: 14
D: TRBD1
size: many
DNA: TGTGCCAGCAGCTCCGGACAGGGGATCCCTGAAGCTTTCTTT
CDR3: CASSSGQGIPEAFF

J: TRBJ2-7
V: TRBV4-1
length: 14
D: NA
size: NA
DNA: TGCGCCAGCAGCCAAGTTTCAGGGGCCGACGAGCAGTACTTC
CDR3: CASSQVSGADEQYF

J: TRBJ2-3
V: TRBV13
length: 16
D: NA
size: NA
DNA: TGTGCCAGCAGCCTTACCGCTGGGCGGGACACAGATACGCAGTATTTT
CDR3: CASSLTAGRDTDTQYF

J: TRBJ1-4
V: TRBV27
length: 13
D: NA
size: few
DNA: TGTGCCAGCAGTTACCGAGGGGGGGGAGAACTGTTTTTT
CDR3: CASSYRGGGELFF

J: TRBJ2-5
V: TRBV2
length: 11
D: NA
size: few
DNA: TGTGCCAGCAGTGAATTAGAGACCCAGTACTTC
CDR3: CASSELETQYF

J: TRBJ1-2
V: TRBV29-1
length: 9
D: NA
size: few
DNA: TGCAGCGTTGATGATGGCTACACCTTC
CDR3: CSVDDGYTF

J: TRBJ2-7
V: TRBV11-1
length: 18
D: NA
size: NA
DNA: TGTGCCAGCAGCTTAGGAGACGATGGCGGGGCGGCTATATACAAGCAGTACTTC
CDR3: CASSLGDDGGAAIYKQYF

J: TRBJ2-7
V: TRBV28
length: 14
D: NA
size: many
DNA: TGTGCCAGCACCTCTTCTCTGGTTGCCTACGAGCAGTACTTC
CDR3: CASTSSLVAYEQYF

J: TRBJ2-6
V: TRBV5-6
length: 15
D: TRBD2
size: few
DNA: TGTGCCAGCAGCAGCGGGAGCTCTGGGGCCAACGTCCTGACTTTC
CDR3: CASSSGSSGANVLTF

J: TRBJ2-5
V: TRBV11-2
length: 14
D: TRBD2
size: once
DNA: TGTGCCAGCAGCTTAGAAGCTAGCGGAGAGACCCAGTACTTC
CDR3: CASSLEASGETQYF

J: TRBJ1-5
V: TRBV24-1
length: 14
D: NA
size: NA
DNA: TGTGCCACCAGTGATTTGGACACGGATCAGCCCCAGCATTTT
CDR3: CATSDLDTDQPQHF

J: TRBJ1-1
V: TRBV20-1
length: 12
D: NA
size: NA
DNA: TGCAGTGCTAGTTTTCAGAACACTGAAGCTTTCTTT
CDR3: CSASFQNTEAFF